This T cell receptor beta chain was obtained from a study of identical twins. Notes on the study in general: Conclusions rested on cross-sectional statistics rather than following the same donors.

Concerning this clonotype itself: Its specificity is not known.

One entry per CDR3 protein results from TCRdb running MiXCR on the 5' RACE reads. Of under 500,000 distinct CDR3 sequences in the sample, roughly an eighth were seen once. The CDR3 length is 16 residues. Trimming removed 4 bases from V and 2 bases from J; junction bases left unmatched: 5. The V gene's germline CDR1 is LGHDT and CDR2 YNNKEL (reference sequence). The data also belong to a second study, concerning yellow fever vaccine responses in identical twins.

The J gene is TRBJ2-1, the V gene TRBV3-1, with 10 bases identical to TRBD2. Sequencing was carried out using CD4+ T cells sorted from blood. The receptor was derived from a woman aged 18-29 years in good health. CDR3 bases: TGTGCCAGCAGCCCCAAGAGCGGGGGGGCCTACAATGAGCAGTTCTTC. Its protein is CASSPKSGGAYNEQFF.